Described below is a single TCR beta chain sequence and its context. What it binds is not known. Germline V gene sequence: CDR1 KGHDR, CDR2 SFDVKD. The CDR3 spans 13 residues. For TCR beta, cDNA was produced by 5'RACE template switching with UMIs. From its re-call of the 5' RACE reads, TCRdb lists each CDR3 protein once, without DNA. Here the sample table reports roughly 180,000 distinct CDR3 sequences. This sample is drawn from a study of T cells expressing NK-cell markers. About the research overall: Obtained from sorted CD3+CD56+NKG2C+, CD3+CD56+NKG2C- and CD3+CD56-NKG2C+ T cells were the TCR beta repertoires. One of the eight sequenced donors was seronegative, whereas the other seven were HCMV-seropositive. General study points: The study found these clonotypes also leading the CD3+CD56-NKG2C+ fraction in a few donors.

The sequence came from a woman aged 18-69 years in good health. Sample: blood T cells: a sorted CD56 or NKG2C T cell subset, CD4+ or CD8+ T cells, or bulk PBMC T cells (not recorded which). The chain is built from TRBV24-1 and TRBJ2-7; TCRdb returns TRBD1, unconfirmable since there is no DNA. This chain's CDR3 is CATSQGPLSEQYF.